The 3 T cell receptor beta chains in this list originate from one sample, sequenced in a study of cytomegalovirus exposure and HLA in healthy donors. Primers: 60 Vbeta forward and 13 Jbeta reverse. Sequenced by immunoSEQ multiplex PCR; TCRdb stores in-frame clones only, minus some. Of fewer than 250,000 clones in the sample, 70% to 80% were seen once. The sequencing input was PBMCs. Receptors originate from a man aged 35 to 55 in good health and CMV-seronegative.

The CDR3 reads CASPRVTTGDSYEQYF. For the CDR3, the DNA is TGCGCCAGCCCCCGGGTGACGACAGGGGATTCCTACGAGCAGTACTTC. The J gene is TRBJ2-5, the V gene TRBV23-1; 8 nucleotides align to TRBD1. The end of the DNA fits TRBJ2-7 better, so the J call may be wrong. TRBV23-1 carries the ORF label, with uncertain function. The CDR3 contains 16 residues.

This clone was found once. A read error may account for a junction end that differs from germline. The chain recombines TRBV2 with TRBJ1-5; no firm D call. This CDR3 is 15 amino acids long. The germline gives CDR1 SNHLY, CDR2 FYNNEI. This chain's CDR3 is CDSSDESANNQPQHF. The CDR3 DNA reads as TGTGACAGCAGTGATGAGTCCGCCAACAATCAGCCCCAGCATTTT.

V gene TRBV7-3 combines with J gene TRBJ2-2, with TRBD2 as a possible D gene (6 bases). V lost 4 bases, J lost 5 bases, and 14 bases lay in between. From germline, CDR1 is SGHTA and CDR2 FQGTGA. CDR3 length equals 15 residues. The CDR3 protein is CASSSTSGKTGELFF. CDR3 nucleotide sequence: TGTGCCAGCAGCTCGACTAGTGGAAAAACCGGGGAGCTGTTTTTT.